This TCR beta chain was captured by sequencing in a study of OX40 agonist ivuxolimab in advanced cancers. Assay used: immunoSEQ multiplex PCR; TCRdb lists only in-frame clones, some missing. The data show about 73,000 clones, roughly four fifths seen once. In this sample, this clone turned up once. This specimen includes other DNA sequences encoding the same CDR3. This CDR3 is built from 13 residues. V gave up 7 bases and J gave up 1 base; unmatched junction bases: 2. Per germline, CDR1 ENHRY and CDR2 SYGVKD. The gene calls are TRBV10-3 and TRBJ1-1; 8 bases are shared with TRBD1. This receptor was identified in an adult with an advanced solid tumor such as melanoma, head and neck, liver or kidney cancer. The material was CD4+ or CD8+ T cells sorted from blood, obtained in a trial of the OX40 agonist ivuxolimab. The CDR3 sequence: CAITGQGNTEAFF. CDR3 coding DNA: TGTGCCATCACCGGACAGGGGAACACTGAAGCTTTCTTT.